Each of the 13 T cell receptor beta chains below was sequenced from the same sample in a study of cytomegalovirus exposure and HLA in healthy donors. 13 Jbeta primers and 60 Vbeta primers were used for the PCR. Sequencing used immunoSEQ multiplex PCR; TCRdb keeps in-frame clones, though not all of them. The data show under 200,000 clones, with 60% to 80% seen just once and approximately 1.5% held by the top ten. Source material: PBMCs. All receptors come from a woman aged 25 to 39 in good health and CMV-seronegative.

The chain uses TRBV30 and TRBJ2-1; a weak D match, TRBD1 (6 bases). This CDR3 contains 15 residues. Trimming took 1 base from V and 10 from J, leaving 20 bases between them. Germline V gene lookup returns CDR1 GTSNPN and CDR2 SVGIG (reference sequence). The CDR3 sequence is CAWSEVLQGLGEQFF. DNA of the CDR3: TGTGCCTGGAGTGAAGTTTTACAGGGCCTCGGGGAGCAGTTCTTC.

The chain has TRBV6-1 and TRBJ2-1; D gene uncertain. Trimming removed 3 bases from V and 0 bases from J, with 9 bases in between. This CDR3 is built from 15 residues. CDR1 is MNHNS and CDR2 is SASEGT in the germline V gene. The CDR3 region is CASSDWAGSYNEQFF. In nucleotides, the CDR3 is TGTGCCAGCAGTGATTGGGCAGGCTCCTACAATGAGCAGTTCTTC.

Here the CDR3 DNA reads TGTGCCAGCAGTTTAGAAGGGGGCTCCCTTCGATCACCCCTCCACTTT. Translation gives CASSLEGGSLRSPLHF. The genes are TRBV6-5 and TRBJ1-6; 7 positions agree with TRBD1. The CDR3 extends over 16 amino acids. V trimming: 4 bases; J trimming: 10 bases; junction bases outside the gene matches: 13. Germline loops: CDR1 MNHEY, CDR2 SVGAGI.

The chain has TRBV11-3 and TRBJ1-1; 8 bases line up with TRBD1. Trimming took 5 bases from V and 1 from J; bases not matched to a gene: 3. Germline CDR1 reads SGHNT; CDR2 reads YENEEA. The CDR3 runs to 14 residues. CDR3 protein: CASSQGASNTEAFF. CDR3 nucleotide sequence: TGTGCCAGCAGCCAGGGGGCTTCGAACACTGAAGCTTTCTTT.

The V gene is TRBV7-2, the J gene TRBJ2-7; 10 nucleotides line up with TRBD2. The CDR3 consists of 13 residues. CDR1 and CDR2 from the germline V gene are SGHTA and FQGNSA. Losses at the gene ends were 3 bases for V and 6 bases for J; bases not matched to a gene: 2. CDR3 loop: CASSFRTSGEQYF. CDR3 in DNA: TGTGCCAGCAGCTTCCGGACTAGCGGCGAGCAGTACTTC.

The chain employs TRBV7-9 and TRBJ1-1, with a weak D call TRBD1 (6 bases). This CDR3 has 16 residues. The germline CDR1 and CDR2 sequences are SEHNR and FQNEAQ (reference sequence). Trimming shortened V by 0 bases and J by 3 bases, and 14 bases separated the two germline ends. The CDR3 region has the DNA TGTGCCAGCAGCTTAGCCCTCGGCGGACAGTACACTGAAGCTTTCTTT. Translated: CASSLALGGQYTEAFF.

A note on this clone: The junction does not match germline at one end; this may be a read error. The V and J genes are TRBV6-1 and TRBJ2-7; D not resolved. The CDR3 is 14 residues long. Germline CDR1 MNHNS, CDR2 SASEGT. The CDR3 loop is CASSVRFISRSINF. As DNA, the CDR3 is TGTGCCAGCAGTGTACGGTTCATCTCGAGGAGCATAAACTTC.

This clone turned up a few times. The chain employs TRBV5-4 and TRBJ2-5, with 14 nucleotides matching TRBD2. J lost 5 bases, V lost 1 base, and 7 bases had no gene match. Germline-derived CDR1 and CDR2 are SGHNT and YYREEE (reference sequence). The CDR3 is made up of 17 amino acids. This CDR3 reads CASSLRGLAGEKETQYF. The CDR3 DNA reads as TGTGCCAGCAGCTTGCGGGGACTAGCGGGGGAGAAGGAGACCCAGTACTTC.

V and J are TRBV9 and TRBJ2-1, with D maybe TRBD1 (5 bases). This CDR3 is built from 15 residues. Germline values: CDR1 SGDLS, CDR2 YYNGEE. The ends were cut back, 3 bases at V and 7 bases at J, with 17 bases in the middle. In DNA, the CDR3 is TGTGCCAGCAGCGCCTCGGGCGTGGCAGGGAATGAGCAGTTCTTC. This translates into CASSASGVAGNEQFF.

The count of this clone is one. The V and J genes are TRBV2 and TRBJ2-1; 7 bases align to TRBD2. The CDR3 extends over 12 amino acids. Germline CDR1 reads SNHLY; CDR2 reads FYNNEI. J lost 8 bases, V lost 6 bases, and 4 bases had no gene match. The CDR3 DNA reads as TGTGCCAGCAGGGCGGGGGTGGATGAGCAGTTCTTC. This translates into CASRAGVDEQFF.

This rearrangement joins TRBV5-1 to TRBJ2-3; 7 nucleotides agree with TRBD1. This CDR3 is 14 amino acids long. CDR1 and CDR2 from the germline V gene are SGHRS and YFSETQ. V lost 1 base to trimming and J lost 7 bases; unmatched junction nucleotides: 6. The CDR3 is CASSLRQGTNTQYF. In nucleotides, the CDR3 is TGCGCCAGCAGCTTGAGACAGGGCACGAATACGCAGTATTTT. Looking up the rest from reference TRBV5-1 and TRBJ2-3 gives the full variable domain: KAGVTQTPRYLIKTRGQQVTLSCSPISGHRSVSWYQQTPGQGLQFLFEYFSETQRNKGNFPGRFSGRQFSNSRSEMNVSTLELGDSALYLCASSLRQGTNTQYFGPGTRLTVL.

The chain carries TRBV5-4 and TRBJ2-7; 9 nucleotides match TRBD1. Germline CDR1 is SGHNT and CDR2 is YYREEE (reference sequence). Trimming at V came to 4 bases and at J to 3 bases, leaving 8 bases not matched to a gene. The CDR3 runs 15 residues. The CDR3 nucleotides read TGTGCCAGCAGCCCGGCCGGGACAGGGAGCTACGAGCAGTACTTC. Protein product: CASSPAGTGSYEQYF.

Of note for this clone: The sample has other DNA sequences that encode this CDR3 too. This chain connects TRBV5-4 to TRBJ1-2, with 9 bases fitting TRBD1. CDR3 length: 17 amino acids. With 4 bases clipped from V and 4 bases from J, the junction kept 14 bases outside the gene matches. The germline V gene encodes CDR1 SGHNT and CDR2 YYREEE (reference sequence). The CDR3 here is CASSLRTGEFSIYGYTF. CDR3 in DNA: TGTGCCAGCAGCCTCCGGACAGGGGAATTTAGTATCTATGGCTACACCTTC.